This T cell receptor (beta chain) was found in a study of identical twins. TCRdb re-called the 5' RACE reads with MiXCR, one entry per CDR3 protein. The data hold 420,000 or so distinct CDR3 sequences, with about 18% observed a single time. From germline, CDR1 is SQVTM and CDR2 ANQGSEA. Trimming took 5 bases from V and 1 from J; bases not matched to a gene: 4. There are 16 residues in the CDR3. In its sample, this clonotype was seen many times. The sequence was obtained from a man in his forties or fifties in good health. The V gene is TRBV29-1, the J gene TRBJ2-3; TRBD2 agrees at 15 bases. Sequenced: naive T cells sorted from blood. CDR3 in amino acids: CSVLGLAGGRTDTQYF. In DNA, the CDR3 is TGCAGCGTTTTGGGACTAGCGGGAGGACGCACAGATACGCAGTATTTT.